What follows are 13 T cell receptor beta chains derived from one specimen sequenced in a study of T-cell reconstitution after alpha-beta-depleted transplantation in children. Unique molecular identifiers were used in preparing the TCRbeta library. TCRdb itself ran the PCR reads through MiXCR, one entry per CDR3 protein. The sample holds about 6,200 distinct CDR3 sequences; 14% to 15% are singletons and the top ten take around 5.4%. The sequencing here drew on PBMCs, taken before TCRalphabeta/CD19-depleted stem cell transplant. These receptors were obtained from a boy aged 10-17 years with acute lymphoblastic leukemia, due to receive a stem cell transplant.

This clonotype is labeled medium-sized. The chain carries TRBV6-5 and TRBJ1-5; no firm D call. The CDR3 covers 16 residues. Germline V gives CDR1 MNHEY, CDR2 SVGAGI. V was shortened by 6 bases and J by 0 bases, with 15 bases between the two germline ends. CDR3 protein: CASSQKGILSNQPQHF. The DNA for the CDR3 is TGTGCCAGCAGCCAAAAAGGGATACTTAGCAATCAGCCCCAGCATTTT.

The CDR3 sequence is CASSPYSGSTYEQYF. The DNA for the CDR3 is TGCGCCAGCAGCCCATATAGCGGGTCGACCTACGAGCAGTACTTC. J is TRBJ2-7 and V is TRBV4-1, with 7 positions matching TRBD2. The CDR3 is made up of 15 amino acids. The germline CDR1 and CDR2 sequences are MGHRA and YSYEKL. The ends lost 4 bases at V and 2 bases at J; junction bases unmatched: 8.

This clonotype is labeled as medium-sized. This chain joins TRBV5-1 and TRBJ1-3, with TRBD1 as a possible D gene (5 bases). The CDR3 runs to 14 residues. V lost 4 bases, J lost 0 bases, and 8 bases lay in between. Looked up from germline, CDR1 is SGHRS and CDR2 is YFSETQ. Written as DNA, the CDR3 is TGCGCCAGCAGCGACGGGGCCTCTGGAAACACCATATATTTT. It translates to CASSDGASGNTIYF.

This clonotype was counted at least ten times. The V and J genes are TRBV4-3 and TRBJ2-1; 12 bases fit TRBD2. Germline CDR1 reads LGHNA; CDR2 reads YSLEER. The CDR3 extends over 16 amino acids. V trimming: 4 bases; J trimming: 7 bases; junction bases outside the gene matches: 8. The CDR3 region has the DNA TGCGCCAGCAGCCCCCGAGCTAGCGGGAGGGCGAATGAGCAGTTCTTC. As protein: CASSPRASGRANEQFF.

The chain has TRBV15 and TRBJ2-7, with D perhaps given as TRBD1 or TRBD2 (5 bases each). Trimming cost V 1 base and J 5 bases, with 15 bases left between them. This CDR3 is built from 15 residues. Germline values: CDR1 LNHNV, CDR2 YYDKDF (reference sequence). This CDR3 is CATSRVGRDGDEQYF. Written as DNA, the CDR3 is TGTGCCACCAGCAGAGTGGGCAGGGACGGCGACGAGCAGTACTTC.

This clonotype was observed at least ten times. The chain joins TRBV7-6 to TRBJ2-3; D not certain. Trimming shortened V by 3 bases and J by 4 bases, and 11 bases separated the two germline ends. The CDR3 contains 14 residues. Germline CDR1 SGHVS, CDR2 FNYEAQ. The CDR3, as DNA: TGTGCCAGCAGCTTTGGGCATTCGGCAGATACGCAGTATTTT. Its translation: CASSFGHSADTQYF. Filled out from reference TRBV7-6 and TRBJ2-3, the complete variable domain reads GAGVSQSPRYKVTKRGQDVALRCDPISGHVSLYWYRQALGQGPEFLTYFNYEAQQDKSGLPNDRFSAERPEGSISTLTIQRTEQRDSAMYRCASSFGHSADTQYFGPGTRLTVL.

This clonotype is medium-sized. This chain links TRBV5-1 with TRBJ2-2, with TRBD1 as a possible D gene (5 bases). V was pared by 5 bases and J by 4 bases, with 21 bases between. Germline V CDR1 and CDR2: SGHRS, YFSETQ. CDR3 length: 17 residues. The CDR3 nucleotides are TGCGCCAGCAGTGGGTCCTTAAGAACAGGACCCACCGGGGAGCTGTTTTTT. Translating gives CASSGSLRTGPTGELFF.

Ten or more counts support this clonotype. The CDR3 DNA sequence: TGTGCCACCAGCCACGGGGCAGGGACCTACGAGCAGTACTTC. Translated, it gives CATSHGAGTYEQYF. The chain couples TRBV15 to TRBJ2-7, with D perhaps matching TRBD1 or TRBD2 (5 bases each). V lost 5 bases and J 2 bases, leaving 13 bases between the germline ends. This CDR3 has 14 residues. Germline CDR1 reads LNHNV; CDR2 reads YYDKDF (reference sequence).

This chain connects TRBV4-2 to TRBJ2-1; 12 bases align to TRBD2. Trimming cost V 10 bases and J 9 bases; bases outside gene matches: 16. The CDR3 loop spans 16 amino acids. Per the germline V gene, CDR1 is LGHNA and CDR2 is YNFKEQ. The CDR3 reads CAMGLGLAGGPGEQFF. Here the CDR3 DNA reads TGTGCCATGGGCCTGGGGCTAGCGGGAGGGCCGGGTGAGCAGTTCTTC.

This clonotype ranks as medium-sized. This chain uses TRBV9 with TRBJ2-1; maybe TRBD2 (6 bases). With 0 bases removed from V and 0 bases from J, the gap between germline ends came to 10 bases. From germline, CDR1 is SGDLS and CDR2 YYNGEE. This CDR3 is 16 amino acids long. The CDR3 protein is CASSVADGSSYNEQFF. CDR3 DNA sequence: TGTGCCAGCAGCGTAGCGGACGGGAGCTCCTACAATGAGCAGTTCTTC.

This clonotype ranks as medium-sized (0.01 to 0.1%). The genes are TRBV7-9 and TRBJ1-6; 7 bases line up with TRBD1. This CDR3 contains 14 residues. V gave up 2 bases and J gave up 9 bases; unmatched junction bases: 4. Germline CDR1 SEHNR, CDR2 FQNEAQ (reference sequence). CDR3 sequence: CASSLSRDSSPLHF. The CDR3 DNA follows: TGTGCCAGCAGCTTAAGCAGGGACAGTTCACCCCTCCACTTT.

This clonotype is labeled as medium-sized. The V and J genes are TRBV29-1 and TRBJ1-4; D may be TRBD1 (5 bases). The V gene lost 6 bases and the J gene lost 8 bases, with 13 bases spanning the gap. This CDR3 comprises 12 residues. Germline lookup yields CDR1 SQVTM and CDR2 ANQGSEA. CDR3: CSVRVAGEKLFF. The DNA of the CDR3 is TGCAGCGTCAGGGTCGCAGGAGAAAAACTGTTTTTT.

This clonotype is deemed medium-sized. J is TRBJ2-3 and V is TRBV4-3; 10 nucleotides align to TRBD2. Germline values: CDR1 LGHNA, CDR2 YSLEER. The CDR3 has 17 amino acids. J lost 4 bases, V lost 0 bases, and 7 bases had no gene match. The CDR3 region is CASSQEVSSGSPDTQYF. The CDR3 coding sequence is TGCGCCAGCAGCCAAGAGGTGTCTAGCGGGAGCCCAGATACGCAGTATTTT.